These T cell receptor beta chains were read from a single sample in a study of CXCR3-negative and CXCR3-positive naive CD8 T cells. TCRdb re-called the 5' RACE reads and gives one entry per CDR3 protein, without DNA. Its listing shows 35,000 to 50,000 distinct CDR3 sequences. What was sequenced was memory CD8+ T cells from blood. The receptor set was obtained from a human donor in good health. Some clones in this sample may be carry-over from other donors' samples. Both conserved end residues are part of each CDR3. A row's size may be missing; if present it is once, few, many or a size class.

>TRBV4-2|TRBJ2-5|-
CASSQAGTSGQETQYF
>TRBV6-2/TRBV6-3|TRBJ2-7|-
CASSWSSGPYEQYF
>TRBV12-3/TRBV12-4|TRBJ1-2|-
CASSLAPGDYGYTF
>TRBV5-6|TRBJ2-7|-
CASSLGPPYEQYF
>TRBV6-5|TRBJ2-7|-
CASSYGDRRDEQYF
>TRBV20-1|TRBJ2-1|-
CSARVAVRDGPYNEQFF
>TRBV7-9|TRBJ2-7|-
CASSLRVAGWPYEQYF
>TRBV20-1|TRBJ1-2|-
CSASGPEGDSGYTF
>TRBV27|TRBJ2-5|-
CASSPPGEQETQYF
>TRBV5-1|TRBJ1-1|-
CASSLVGSGTEAFF
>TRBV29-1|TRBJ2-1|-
CSVEFGGGRSQISYNEQFF
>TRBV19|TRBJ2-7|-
CASSPTGPIPYEQYF
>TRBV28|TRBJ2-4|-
CASSWPFGLDIQYF
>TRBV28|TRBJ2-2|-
CATQVSKFDRESYHAGELFF
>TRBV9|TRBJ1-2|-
CASSSPGGEGYTF
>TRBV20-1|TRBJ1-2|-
CSASKGLIYGYTF
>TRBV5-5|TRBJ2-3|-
CASSFLAAEADTQYF
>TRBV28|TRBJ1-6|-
CASRLIGADYNSPLHF
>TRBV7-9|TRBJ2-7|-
CASSLVVGYYEQYF
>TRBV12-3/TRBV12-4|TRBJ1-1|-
CASGTGARTEAFF
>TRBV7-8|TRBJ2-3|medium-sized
CASSLVGVDTQYF
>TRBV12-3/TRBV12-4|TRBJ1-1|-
CASSQGAAKNTEAFF
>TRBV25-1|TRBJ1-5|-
CASSVLGAGQPQHF
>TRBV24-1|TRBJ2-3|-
CATSDNRGNTDTQYF
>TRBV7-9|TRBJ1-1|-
CASSRTGANTEAFF
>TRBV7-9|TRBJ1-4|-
CASSLVRDPNEKLFF
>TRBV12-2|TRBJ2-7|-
CASRLVEFWDSAYEQYF
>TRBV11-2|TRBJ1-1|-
CASSLAVGEAFF
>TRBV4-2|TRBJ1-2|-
CASSQVISGIGYTF
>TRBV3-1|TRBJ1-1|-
CASSQDSGNTEAFF
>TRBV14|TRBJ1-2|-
CASSHSYHYGYTF
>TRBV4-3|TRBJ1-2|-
CASSQDILTSADNYGYTF
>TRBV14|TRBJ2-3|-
CASSPRVTVWTDTQYF
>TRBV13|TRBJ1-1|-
CASSGSGGPEAFF
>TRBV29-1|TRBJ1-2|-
CSVDGTGGLANGYTF
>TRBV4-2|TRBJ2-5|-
CASSITGGETQYF
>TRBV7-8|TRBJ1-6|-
CASSLPGQGGSSYNSPLHF
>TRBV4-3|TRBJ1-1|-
CASSQEGTGNMNTEAFF
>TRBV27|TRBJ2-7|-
CASSLVGPAYEQYF
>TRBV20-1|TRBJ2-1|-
CSARAGTSQVEQFF
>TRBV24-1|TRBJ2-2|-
CATSDGILGELFF
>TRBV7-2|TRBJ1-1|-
CASSLTGVPNTEAFF